These T cell receptor beta chains were read from a single sample in a study of identifying expanded T cells in peripheral blood. Assay used: immunoSEQ multiplex PCR; TCRdb lists only in-frame clones, some missing. The data show 90,000 or so clones, around nine tenths seen once. Sequencing used blood. The receptors originated from a person aged 18 to 69 in good health. Each CDR3 is given with its conserved first and last residue. The order of the fields is CDR3 length, clone size, J gene, D gene, V gene, CDR3 protein, CDR3 DNA. The D gene is left open where the match is weak. Not all rows give a size; the values are once, few, many and, for expanded clones, a class.

>13|-|TRBJ1-5|-|TRBV7-8
CASSRGSNHPQHF
TGTGCCAGCAGCAGGGGGAGCAATCATCCCCAGCATTTT
>12|-|TRBJ2-5|-|TRBV28
CASSLNWESQYF
TGTGCCAGCAGTTTGAATTGGGAGTCCCAGTACTTC
>11|-|TRBJ2-4|-|TRBV29-1
CSARAKNIQYF
TGCAGCGCCCGAGCCAAAAACATTCAGTACTTC
>15|-|TRBJ1-2|TRBD1|TRBV10-3
CAITAGTGRDYGYTF
TGTGCCATCACGGCTGGGACAGGGAGGGACTATGGCTACACCTTC
>16|-|TRBJ1-1|TRBD1|TRBV4-3
CASSQDRVGGNTEAFF
TGCGCCAGCAGCCAGGACAGGGTGGGGGGGAACACTGAAGCTTTCTTT
>14|-|TRBJ1-5|-|TRBV6-6
CASSYDVSNQPQHF
TGTGCCAGCAGTTATGACGTGAGCAATCAGCCCCAGCATTTT
>18|-|TRBJ1-6|-|TRBV6-1
CASSVGHSKSTYNSPLHF
TGTGCCAGCAGTGTGGGACATTCTAAATCAACCTATAATTCACCCCTCCACTTT
>16|-|TRBJ2-3|-|TRBV27
CASSLSWGGLTDTQYF
TGTGCCAGCAGTTTATCGTGGGGCGGGCTCACAGATACGCAGTATTTT
>17|-|TRBJ2-5|TRBD2|TRBV2
CASSDGLAGSGLETQYF
TGTGCCAGCAGTGATGGACTAGCGGGGTCCGGGTTAGAGACCCAGTACTTC
>13|-|TRBJ2-7|-|TRBV6-6
CASSGTGTYEQYF
TGTGCCAGCAGCGGGACGGGGACCTACGAGCAGTACTTC
>12|few|TRBJ2-7|-|TRBV6-1
CASPASSYEQYF
TGTGCCAGCCCCGCCTCTTCCTACGAGCAGTACTTC
>12|-|TRBJ2-7|-|TRBV13
CASSLGAYEQYF
TGTGCCAGCAGCTTGGGGGCCTACGAGCAGTACTTC
>13|once|TRBJ2-7|TRBD1|TRBV7-2
CASSPDRVDEQYF
TGTGCCAGCAGCCCGGACAGGGTTGACGAGCAGTACTTC
>15|few|TRBJ1-2|TRBD1|TRBV7-2
CASSRNRGRGYGYTF
TGTGCCAGCAGCCGAAACAGGGGGCGAGGCTATGGCTACACCTTC
>12|-|TRBJ2-5|-|TRBV27
CASRTLGETQYF
TGTGCCAGCAGGACCCTGGGGGAGACCCAGTACTTC
>16|once|TRBJ2-5|TRBD2|TRBV4-3
CASSPSLSGDQETQYF
TGCGCCAGCAGCCCTTCTCTTAGCGGGGACCAAGAGACCCAGTACTTC
>13|-|TRBJ2-7|-|TRBV4-1
CASSLDPGNEQYF
TGCGCCAGCAGCCTGGACCCCGGGAACGAGCAGTACTTC
>14|-|TRBJ2-7|-|TRBV2
CASRGPGEAYEQYF
TGTGCCAGCAGGGGCCCCGGGGAAGCTTACGAGCAGTACTTC
>15|-|TRBJ1-2|-|TRBV19
CASSIRAVVGYGYTF
TGTGCCAGTAGTATAAGGGCAGTTGTGGGCTATGGCTACACCTTC
>15|-|TRBJ2-1|-|TRBV13
CASSLGGAPYNEQFF
TGTGCCAGCAGCTTAGGGGGGGCCCCCTACAATGAGCAGTTCTTC
>14|-|TRBJ2-5|TRBD2|TRBV7-8
CASSLGTSVETQYF
TGTGCCAGCAGCTTAGGGACTAGCGTAGAGACCCAGTACTTC
>18|-|TRBJ2-7|-|TRBV23-1
CASSQSSRWGISGYEQYF
TGCGCCAGCAGTCAATCGAGTCGATGGGGGATCTCTGGCTACGAGCAGTACTTC
>14|few|TRBJ2-7|-|TRBV7-9
CASSTLVGLYEQYF
TGTGCCAGCAGCACGCTTGTTGGTCTGTACGAGCAGTACTTC
>13|-|TRBJ2-7|-|TRBV2
CASRQTGTYEQYF
TGTGCCAGCAGGCAGACTGGGACCTACGAGCAGTACTTC
>17|few|TRBJ1-5|-|TRBV4-2
CASSQDSQGLGNQPQHF
TGTGCCAGCAGCCAAGATAGTCAGGGGTTGGGCAATCAGCCCCAGCATTTT
>16|-|TRBJ1-3|-|TRBV6-5
CASSYSSASSGNTIYF
TGTGCCAGCAGTTACTCGAGCGCTTCCTCTGGAAACACCATATATTTT
>14|-|TRBJ1-2|-|TRBV19
CASTPSIANYGYTF
TGTGCCAGTACCCCTAGCATCGCTAACTATGGCTACACCTTC
>14|-|TRBJ1-5|-|TRBV7-4
CASSLGPEDQPQHF
TGTGCCAGCAGCTTGGGTCCGGAGGATCAGCCCCAGCATTTT
>14|-|TRBJ2-7|TRBD1|TRBV18
CASSPRQGGNEQYF
TGTGCCAGCTCACCACGACAGGGGGGGAACGAGCAGTACTTC
>14|once|TRBJ2-1|TRBD2|TRBV11-3
CASSLSGGAGEQFF
TGTGCCAGCAGCTTAAGCGGGGGGGCTGGTGAGCAGTTCTTC
>14|-|TRBJ1-1|-|TRBV5-1
CASSLNSMNTEAFF
TGCGCCAGCAGCTTAAATTCAATGAACACTGAAGCTTTCTTT
>14|-|TRBJ2-7|-|TRBV5-4
CASRPGTPGNEQYF
TGTGCCAGCAGGCCCGGGACCCCGGGGAACGAGCAGTACTTC
>19|-|TRBJ2-4|TRBD1|TRBV7-8
CASSSGPTRTGIAKNIQYF
TGTGCCAGCAGCTCAGGCCCGACTCGGACAGGGATAGCCAAAAACATTCAGTACTTC
>14|-|TRBJ2-5|-|TRBV7-9
CASSPRTEGETQYF
TGTGCCAGCAGCCCTCGGACAGAGGGAGAGACCCAGTACTTC
>15|-|TRBJ2-5|-|TRBV6-1
CASSARGLRGETQYF
TGTGCCAGCAGTGCCAGAGGATTAAGGGGGGAGACCCAGTACTTC
>13|-|TRBJ2-1|-|TRBV7-2
CASSLARDNEQFF
TGTGCCAGCAGCTTAGCCCGAGACAATGAGCAGTTCTTC
>15|-|TRBJ1-4|-|TRBV28
CASSLREATNEKLFF
TGTGCCAGCAGTTTAAGGGAAGCAACTAATGAAAAACTGTTTTTT
>14|-|TRBJ2-1|TRBD2|TRBV18
CASSPLAGANEQFF
TGTGCCAGCTCACCCCTAGCGGGGGCCAATGAGCAGTTCTTC
>16|-|TRBJ2-1|-|TRBV28
CASSAPAEDSYNEQFF
TGTGCCAGCAGTGCCCCAGCGGAGGACTCCTACAATGAGCAGTTCTTC
>19|-|TRBJ2-7|TRBD1|TRBV28
CASSLNSGTGGPSSYEQYF
TGTGCCAGCAGCCTTAACTCCGGGACAGGGGGCCCAAGCTCCTACGAGCAGTACTTC
>13|-|TRBJ2-7|-|TRBV30
CAWNWGADYEQYF
TGTGCCTGGAATTGGGGGGCCGACTACGAGCAGTACTTC
>12|-|TRBJ2-2|-|TRBV18
CASEQVTGELFF
TGTGCCAGCGAGCAGGTCACCGGGGAGCTGTTTTTT
>16|-|TRBJ2-5|-|TRBV4-1
CASSQDVQGNVETQYF
TGCGCCAGCAGCCAAGACGTACAGGGAAACGTAGAGACCCAGTACTTC
>14|-|TRBJ1-2|TRBD1|TRBV5-6
CASRRQGGNYGYTF
TGTGCCAGCAGACGACAGGGGGGTAACTATGGCTACACCTTC
>15|-|TRBJ2-4|-|TRBV5-4
CASSREPVAKNIQYF
TGTGCCAGCAGCCGGGAACCGGTAGCCAAAAACATTCAGTACTTC
>15|-|TRBJ2-5|-|TRBV4-2
CASSPAMTRQETQYF
TGTGCCAGCAGCCCCGCGATGACACGCCAAGAGACCCAGTACTTC